The 5 T cell receptor beta chains in this list originate from one sample, sequenced in a study of blood T cell repertoires in COVID-19. The repertoire was sequenced with immunoSEQ multiplex PCR; TCRdb's copy has only in-frame clones and lacks some. The sample has about 300,000 clones; roughly 89% are singletons. Sample: peripheral blood. The receptors originated from a woman in her twenties or thirties with COVID-19, enrolled during active disease.

The chain employs TRBV9 and TRBJ2-7; 7 bases fit TRBD2. The V gene's germline CDR1 is SGDLS and CDR2 YYNGEE. Trimming removed 0 bases from V and 1 base from J; junction bases left unmatched: 7. The CDR3 totals 16 residues. The CDR3 DNA follows: TGTGCCAGCAGCGTAGAGGGCGGGGGACCATCCTACGAGCAGTACTTC. This translates into CASSVEGGGPSYEQYF.

The chain uses TRBV7-9 and TRBJ2-6; no reliable D call. Germline CDR1 SEHNR, CDR2 FQNEAQ (reference sequence). The CDR3 covers 15 residues. The V and J ends lost 5 bases and 5 bases respectively, with 13 bases between them. Here the CDR3 DNA reads TGTGCCAGCAGCCTCCCCGGGTCTCGGGCCAACGTCCTGACTTTC. Amino acids: CASSLPGSRANVLTF.

The V and J genes are TRBV11-2 and TRBJ1-1; the D is unclear. Per germline, CDR1 SGHAT and CDR2 FQNNGV. The CDR3 length is 13 residues. V lost 5 bases to trimming and J lost 2 bases, with 9 bases between them. The CDR3 coding sequence is TGTGCCAGCAGCCGAAATCTAAACACTGAAGCTTTCTTT. Protein sequence: CASSRNLNTEAFF.

The chain joins TRBV7-2 to TRBJ1-5, with D possibly matching TRBD1 (5 bases). The germline V gene has CDR1 SGHTA and CDR2 FQGNSA. The CDR3 covers 15 residues. Between the trimmed V and J ends, which lost 5 bases and 0 bases, there was a span of 11 bases. The CDR3 coding sequence is TGTGCCAGCAGCCCCAGGGTAAATAGCAATCAGCCCCAGCATTTT. It is translated as CASSPRVNSNQPQHF.

The V and J genes are TRBV29-1 and TRBJ2-7, with D possibly being TRBD2 (6 bases). Germline CDR1 is SQVTM and CDR2 is ANQGSEA. The CDR3 is made up of 13 amino acids. V was shortened by 2 bases and J by 3 bases, with 11 bases between the two germline ends. The CDR3 bases are TGCAGCGTTGAATCCCCGCGGGGCTACGAGCAGTACTTC. Translating gives CSVESPRGYEQYF.